This T cell receptor (beta chain) was identified during a study of control samples from healthy donors and cancer patients (TCRdb year 2020). On this clone itself: The specificity of this receptor is unknown. The sample holds no much larger clone one base away, and base qualities are not on file.

The method was the immunoSEQ multiplex PCR assay. TCRdb retrieved this table from immuneACCESS and kept in-frame rearrangements only. Not all clones are present; in checked studies, unresolved V genes account for under half, and no reason is known for the remainder. This sample has under 85,000 clones in its table, and around 84% of those were observed once. Around 10% of the sample belongs to the ten largest clones. The CDR3 runs 14 residues from the cysteine to the phenylalanine. This entry keeps only the CDR3 DNA: 42 bases, framed from base 1. Per the germline V gene (reference sequence), SEHNR is the CDR1 and FQNEAQ is the CDR2. V is clipped by 0 bases and J by 0 bases, and the sequence between their germline boundaries is 5 bases long.

Specimen: PBMCs. Rearrangement joined TRBV7-9 to TRBJ2-5, with the D gene not clear enough to name. This TCR came from a man in his sixties with head and neck cancer. The DNA is as follows: TGTGCCAGCAGCTTAGCGCAGTACCAAGAGACCCAGTACTTC. The encoded protein is CASSLAQYQETQYF.